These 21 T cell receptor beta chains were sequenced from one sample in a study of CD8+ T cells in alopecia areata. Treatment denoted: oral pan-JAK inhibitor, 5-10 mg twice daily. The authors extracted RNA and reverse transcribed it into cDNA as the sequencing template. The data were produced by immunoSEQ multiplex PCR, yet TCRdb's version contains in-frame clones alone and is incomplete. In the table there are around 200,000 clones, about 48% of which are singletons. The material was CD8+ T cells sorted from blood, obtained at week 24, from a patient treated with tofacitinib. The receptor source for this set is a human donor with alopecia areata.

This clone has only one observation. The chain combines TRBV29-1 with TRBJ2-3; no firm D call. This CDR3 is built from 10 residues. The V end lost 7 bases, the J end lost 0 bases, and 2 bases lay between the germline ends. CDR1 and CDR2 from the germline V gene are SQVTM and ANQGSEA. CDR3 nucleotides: TGCAGCGCGAGCACAGATACGCAGTATTTT. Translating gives CSASTDTQYF.

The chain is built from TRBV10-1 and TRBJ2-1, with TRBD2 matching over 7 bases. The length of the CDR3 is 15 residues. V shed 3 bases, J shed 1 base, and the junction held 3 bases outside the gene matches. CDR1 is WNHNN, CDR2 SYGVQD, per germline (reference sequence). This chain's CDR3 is CASSDGGMSYNEQFF. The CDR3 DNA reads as TGCGCCAGCAGTGACGGGGGGATGTCCTACAATGAGCAGTTCTTC.

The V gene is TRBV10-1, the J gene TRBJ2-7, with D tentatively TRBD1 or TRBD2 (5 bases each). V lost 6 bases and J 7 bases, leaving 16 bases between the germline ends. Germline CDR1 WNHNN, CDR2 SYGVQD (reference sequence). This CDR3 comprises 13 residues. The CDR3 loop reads CASRRDASTEQYF. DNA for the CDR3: TGCGCCAGCAGGAGGGACGCATCAACGGAGCAGTACTTC.

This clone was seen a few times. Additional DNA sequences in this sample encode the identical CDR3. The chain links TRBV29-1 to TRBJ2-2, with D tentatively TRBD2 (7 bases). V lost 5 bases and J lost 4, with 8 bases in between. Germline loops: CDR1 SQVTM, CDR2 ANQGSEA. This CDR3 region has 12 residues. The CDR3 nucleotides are TGCAGCGTTAGGGGGGGCACCGGGGAGCTGTTTTTT. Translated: CSVRGGTGELFF.

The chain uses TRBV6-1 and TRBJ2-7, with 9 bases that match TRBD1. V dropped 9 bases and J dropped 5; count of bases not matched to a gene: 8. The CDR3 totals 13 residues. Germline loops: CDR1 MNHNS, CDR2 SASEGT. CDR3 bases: TGTGCCAGTATCTGGACAGGGGTTGACGAGCAGTACTTC. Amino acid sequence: CASIWTGVDEQYF.

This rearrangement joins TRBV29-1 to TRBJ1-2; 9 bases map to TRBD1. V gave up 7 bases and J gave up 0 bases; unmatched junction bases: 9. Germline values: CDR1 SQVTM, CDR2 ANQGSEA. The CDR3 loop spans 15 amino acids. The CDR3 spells CSATGGEAANYGYTF. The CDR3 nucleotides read TGCAGCGCAACAGGGGGCGAAGCAGCTAACTATGGCTACACCTTC.

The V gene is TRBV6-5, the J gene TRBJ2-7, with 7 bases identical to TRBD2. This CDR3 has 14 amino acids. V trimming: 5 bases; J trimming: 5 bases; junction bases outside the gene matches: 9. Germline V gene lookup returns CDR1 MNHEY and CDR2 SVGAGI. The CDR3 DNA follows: TGTGCCAGCAGTCAATGGACTAGTAGAGACGAGCAGTACTTC. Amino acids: CASSQWTSRDEQYF.

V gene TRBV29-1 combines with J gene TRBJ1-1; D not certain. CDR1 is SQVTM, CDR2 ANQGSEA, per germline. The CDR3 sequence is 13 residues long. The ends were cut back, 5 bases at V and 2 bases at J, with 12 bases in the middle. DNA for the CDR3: TGCAGCGTTTTGGACGGACTTAACACTGAAGCTTTCTTT. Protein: CSVLDGLNTEAFF. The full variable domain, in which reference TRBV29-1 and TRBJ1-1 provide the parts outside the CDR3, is SAVISQKPSRDICQRGTSLTIQCQVDSQVTMMFWYRQQPGQSLTLIATANQGSEATYESGFVIDKFPISRPNLTFSTLTVSNMSPEDSSIYLCSVLDGLNTEAFFGQGTRLTVV.

CDR3 DNA: TGTGCCAGCAGTGAAGCCCCCGACGGGAAAAACATTCAGTACTTC. Its protein product is CASSEAPDGKNIQYF. The V gene is TRBV6-1, the J gene TRBJ2-4; D gene uncertain. V lost 0 bases and J 4 bases, leaving 10 bases between the germline ends. The CDR3 is 15 amino acids. Germline CDR1 is MNHNS and CDR2 is SASEGT.

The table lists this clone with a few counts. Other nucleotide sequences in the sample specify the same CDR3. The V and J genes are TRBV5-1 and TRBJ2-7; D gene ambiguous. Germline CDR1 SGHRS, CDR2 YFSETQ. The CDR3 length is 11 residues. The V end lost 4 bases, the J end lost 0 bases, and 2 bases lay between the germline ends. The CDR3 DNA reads TGCGCCAGCAGCCCCTCCTACGAGCAGTACTTC. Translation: CASSPSYEQYF.

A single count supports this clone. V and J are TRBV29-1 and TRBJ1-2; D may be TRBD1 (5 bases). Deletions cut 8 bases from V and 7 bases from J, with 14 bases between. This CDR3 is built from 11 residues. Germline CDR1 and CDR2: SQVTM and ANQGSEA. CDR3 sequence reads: CSLRGESGYTF. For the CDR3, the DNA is TGCAGCCTCAGAGGGGAGAGTGGCTACACCTTC.

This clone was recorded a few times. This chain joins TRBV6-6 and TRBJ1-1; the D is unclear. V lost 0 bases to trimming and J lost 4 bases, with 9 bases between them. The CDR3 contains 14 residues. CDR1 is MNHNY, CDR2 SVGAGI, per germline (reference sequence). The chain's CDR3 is CASSYSSEGTEAFF. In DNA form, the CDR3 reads TGTGCCAGCAGTTACTCGTCTGAGGGCACTGAAGCTTTCTTT.

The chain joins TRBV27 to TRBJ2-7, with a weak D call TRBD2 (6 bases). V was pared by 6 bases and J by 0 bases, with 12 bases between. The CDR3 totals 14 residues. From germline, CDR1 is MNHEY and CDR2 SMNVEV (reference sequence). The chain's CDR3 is CASSFSGSSYEQYF. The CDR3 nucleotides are TGTGCCAGCAGCTTCTCCGGGAGCTCCTACGAGCAGTACTTC.

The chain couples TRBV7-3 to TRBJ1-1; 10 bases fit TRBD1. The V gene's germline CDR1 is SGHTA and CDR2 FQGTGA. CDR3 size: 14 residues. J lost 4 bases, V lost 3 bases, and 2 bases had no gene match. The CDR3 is CASSLGTGVTEAFF. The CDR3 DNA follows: TGTGCCAGCAGCTTGGGGACAGGGGTCACTGAAGCTTTCTTT.

In DNA, the CDR3 is TGTGCCAGCAGTACAGGGAAGAGGGAGCAGTACTTC. Amino acid sequence: CASSTGKREQYF. This sequence joins TRBV2 and TRBJ2-7; D possibly corresponds to TRBD1 (6 bases). This CDR3 has 12 amino acids. Trimming stripped 5 bases from V and 7 bases from J, with 12 bases between. Germline assignment: CDR1 SNHLY and CDR2 FYNNEI.

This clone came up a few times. CDR3 protein: CASIREGQGAGGANVLTF. As DNA, the CDR3 is TGTGCCAGCATACGAGAGGGACAGGGGGCAGGAGGGGCCAACGTCCTGACTTTC. The gene calls are TRBV2 and TRBJ2-6, with 12 bases that match TRBD1. The germline V gene encodes CDR1 SNHLY and CDR2 FYNNEI. V trimming: 7 bases; J trimming: 4 bases; junction bases outside the gene matches: 11. This CDR3 contains 18 residues.

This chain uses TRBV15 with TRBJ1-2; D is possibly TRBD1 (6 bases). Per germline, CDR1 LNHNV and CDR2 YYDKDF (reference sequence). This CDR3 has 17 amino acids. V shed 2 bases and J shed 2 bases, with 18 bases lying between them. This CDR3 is CATSRRTPGHGNYGYTF. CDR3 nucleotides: TGTGCCACCAGCAGAAGGACCCCGGGACACGGAAACTATGGCTACACCTTC.

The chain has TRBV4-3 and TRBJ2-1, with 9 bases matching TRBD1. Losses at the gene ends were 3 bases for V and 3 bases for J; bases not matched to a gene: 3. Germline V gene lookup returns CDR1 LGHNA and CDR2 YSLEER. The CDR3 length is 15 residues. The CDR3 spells CASSQGQGVYNEQFF. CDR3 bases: TGCGCCAGCAGCCAGGGACAGGGTGTCTACAATGAGCAGTTCTTC.

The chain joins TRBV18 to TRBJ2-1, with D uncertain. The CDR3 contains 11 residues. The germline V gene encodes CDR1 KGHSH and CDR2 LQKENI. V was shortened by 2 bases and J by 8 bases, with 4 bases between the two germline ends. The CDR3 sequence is CASSPGDEQFF. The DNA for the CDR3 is TGTGCCAGCTCACCAGGGGATGAGCAGTTCTTC.

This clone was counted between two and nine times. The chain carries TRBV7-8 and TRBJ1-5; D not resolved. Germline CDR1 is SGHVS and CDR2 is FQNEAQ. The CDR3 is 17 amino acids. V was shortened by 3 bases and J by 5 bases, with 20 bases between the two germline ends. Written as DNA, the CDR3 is TGTGCCAGCAGCTTGTCCCCCCAGCAAACGTTCCATCAGCCCCAGCATTTT. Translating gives CASSLSPQQTFHQPQHF.

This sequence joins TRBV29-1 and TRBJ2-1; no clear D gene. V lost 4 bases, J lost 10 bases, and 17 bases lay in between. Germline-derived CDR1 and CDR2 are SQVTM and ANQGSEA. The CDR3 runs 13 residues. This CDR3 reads CSVGPLGHWEQFF. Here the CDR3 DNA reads TGCAGCGTTGGGCCGCTCGGGCATTGGGAGCAGTTCTTC.